This T cell receptor (beta chain) came from a study of cytotoxic CD8 clonotypes in ibrutinib-treated CLL (TCRdb year 2021). Regarding the complete study: In this cohort, 15 patients were treatment-naive and 11 to 12 were relapsed/refractory, while roughly 18 had unmutated IGHV. Partial responses were observed in about 24 patients and complete responses in 2; after a median follow-up of about 69 months, remission was maintained in 14 patients and progression was observed in roughly 12. Response samples were taken after a median of approximately eleven months on treatment, ranging from roughly 6 to 36 months. On average, each sample yielded 270,000 or so productive templates and tens of thousands of productive rearrangements. Of the approximately 90 participants in the trial, roughly 25 had longitudinal samples available. Cryopreserved peripheral blood mononuclear cells were collected at three points: before therapy, at response, and at either sustained remission or disease progression. Every remission and progressive disease sample was obtained while ibrutinib was still being received by the patients. Results and caveats for the whole study, not just this receptor: Lymph node repertoires were not examined, and the timing of sampling was not matched between patients in sustained remission and those whose disease progressed. At baseline, clonality was higher than in age-matched healthy donors and showed a strong correlation with circulating CD8+ T-cell counts. Public clonotypes were rare and either contracted or stayed stable during treatment, and the rise in clonality at ibrutinib response reflected the expansion of private clonotypes. At ibrutinib response clonality went up, during sustained remission it held steady, and at progression it dropped back toward baseline.

For TCR beta library preparation, roughly 2 micrograms of genomic DNA were extracted from the cryopreserved PBMCs. Longitudinal blood samples from CLL patients on ibrutinib monotherapy underwent high-throughput TCR beta sequencing. The patients took part in an open-label, single-center phase 2 trial of ibrutinib monotherapy. V and J lose 5 bases and 4 bases, and a span of 11 bases separates them. Including the terminal cysteine and phenylalanine, the CDR3 comprises 13 residues. Of all the DNA, just the CDR3 is kept, 39 bases in frame from base 1. CDR1 and CDR2 (SGHVS, FNYEAQ) derive from the germline V gene. Details on this clone: The target of this receptor is not known. No clone much larger than this one lies a single base away; base qualities are absent.

A MiSeq instrument was used for deep resolution sequencing, which targeted depths ranging from 1 in 1 million up to 1 in 200,000 T cells, with coverage averaging 10x for each clonotype. TCR beta libraries were generated with the immunoSEQ hsTCRB Kit. For the original study's pipeline: ImmunoSEQ Data Assistant and ImmunoSEQ Analyzer were used for data analysis, and V, D and J genes were assigned according to IMGT definitions. Clonality was computed as one minus normalized Shannon entropy of productive rearrangement frequencies, ranging from 0 to 1. Public clonotype analysis was restricted to overrepresented clonotypes comprising at least 0.05% of each patient's repertoire. About twelve age-matched healthy donor repertoires from immuneACCESS were used as controls for clonality. TCRdb's version of the immuneACCESS table is confined to in-frame rearrangements and falls short of the full clone set. An unresolved V gene accounts for under half of the shortfall where checked; the remainder is of unknown origin. That table is the source of V, J and clone size, and D and trimming were worked out from the DNA. The sample data list more than 25,000 clones, and around 76% of these were observed just once. The ten largest clones take up roughly 48% of the sample.

The source material was PBMCs, sampled after 36 months of ibrutinib treatment. This clonotype was sampled from a human donor with chronic lymphocytic leukemia. Recombination connected TRBV7-6 to TRBJ2-5; the D segment might be TRBD1 or TRBD2, since each matches 5 bases. This receptor carries the CDR3 CASSRAGTETQYF. The nucleotide sequence is TGTGCCAGCAGCAGGGCCGGGACAGAGACCCAGTACTTC.